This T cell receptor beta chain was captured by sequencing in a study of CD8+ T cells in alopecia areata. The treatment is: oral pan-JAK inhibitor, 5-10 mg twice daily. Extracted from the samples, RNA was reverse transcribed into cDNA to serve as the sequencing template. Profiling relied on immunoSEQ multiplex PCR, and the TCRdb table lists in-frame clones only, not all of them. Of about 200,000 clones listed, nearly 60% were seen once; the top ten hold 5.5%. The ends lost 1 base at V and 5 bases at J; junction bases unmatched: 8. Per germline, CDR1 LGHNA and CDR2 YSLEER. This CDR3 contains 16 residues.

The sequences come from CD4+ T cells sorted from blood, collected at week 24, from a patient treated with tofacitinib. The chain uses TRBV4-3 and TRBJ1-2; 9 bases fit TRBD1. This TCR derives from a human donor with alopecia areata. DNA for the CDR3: TGCGCCAGCAGCCAAGTTCAATGGGACAGGGAATATGGCTACACCTTC. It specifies CASSQVQWDREYGYTF.